One sample yielded the 11 T cell receptor beta chains listed below, sequenced in a study of T cells in Graves' hyperthyroidism and ophthalmopathy. Researchers took RNA transcripts and amplified the TCR beta CDR3 regions from them. RT-PCR in the first round (using the HTBI primer set) targeted the TCR CDR3. TCRdb redid the calling of the multiplex PCR reads with MiXCR, one entry per CDR3 protein. The sample lists hundreds of thousands of distinct CDR3 sequences; roughly 15% were seen once. Sequencing was done on a sample of blood. The receptor source for this set is a middle-aged woman with Graves' ophthalmopathy.

At least ten counts were recorded for this clonotype. V and J are TRBV6-2 or TRBV6-3 and TRBJ1-5; no definite D call. The V gene's germline CDR1 is MNHEY and CDR2 SVGEGT. This CDR3 is built from 15 residues. V gave up 7 bases and J gave up 2 bases, with 15 bases separating them. CDR3 protein: CASTPMRVGNQPQHF. DNA of the CDR3: TGTGCCAGCACTCCGATGAGGGTTGGCAATCAGCCCCAGCATTTT.

In this sample, this clonotype turned up many times. V is TRBV20-1 and J is TRBJ1-1; D is perhaps TRBD1 (5 bases). CDR3 length: 11 residues. Trimming removed 3 bases from V and 11 bases from J, with 13 bases in between. Germline values: CDR1 DFQATT, CDR2 SNEGSKA (reference sequence). In DNA, the CDR3 is TGCAGTGCTAGGGACACCTCGGCTGCTTTCTTT. Encoded protein: CSARDTSAAFF.

In this sample, this clonotype turned up many times. V and J are TRBV15 and TRBJ2-5; the match to TRBD2 covers 7 bases. CDR3 length: 16 residues. The J segment lost 5 bases and the V segment lost 0 bases, leaving 9 bases of the junction unmatched. The germline V gene has CDR1 LNHNV and CDR2 YYDKDF (reference sequence). In nucleotides, the CDR3 is TGTGCCACCAGCAGAGATCGGCGGGAGAGGGGTGAGACCCAGTACTTC. The encoded protein is CATSRDRRERGETQYF.

This clonotype has a count of ten or more. This sequence joins TRBV7-2 and TRBJ2-5, with D perhaps matching TRBD2 (6 bases). The CDR3 length is 14 residues. Germline V lookup: CDR1 SGHTA, CDR2 FQGNSA. The V gene lost 5 bases and the J gene lost 9 bases, with 19 bases spanning the gap. The CDR3 coding sequence is TGTGCCAGCAGCGCGGCAGGAGGGCAGTCGGCCCAGTACTTC. It encodes CASSAAGGQSAQYF.

The V gene is TRBV5-4, the J gene TRBJ2-2; 14 bases line up with TRBD2. CDR1 SGHNT and CDR2 YYREEE come from the germline V gene (reference sequence). This CDR3 is built from 15 residues. CDR3 in DNA: TGTGCGGGCAGCTTGGGACTAGCGGGAGCCGGGGAGCTGTTTTTT. As protein: CAGSLGLAGAGELFF.

This clonotype was seen a few times. The chain couples TRBV10-3 to TRBJ2-7; 12 positions match TRBD2. V gave up 0 bases and J gave up 4 bases; unmatched junction bases: 7. The CDR3 has 17 amino acids. Germline CDR1 and CDR2: ENHRY and SYGVKD. The CDR3 spells CAISESLAGGGAYEQYF. In DNA, the CDR3 is TGTGCCATCAGTGAGTCCCTAGCGGGAGGGGGGGCATACGAGCAGTACTTC.

The chain links TRBV28 to TRBJ2-7, with D tentatively TRBD2 (5 bases). Trimming left V 4 bases short and J 0 bases short, with 16 bases between. CDR3 size: 16 residues. The germline gives CDR1 MDHEN, CDR2 SYDVKM. The CDR3 spells CASSSIGERISYEQYF. DNA for the CDR3: TGTGCCAGCAGTTCTATCGGGGAGCGCATCTCCTACGAGCAGTACTTC.

This clonotype was recorded a few times. The J gene is TRBJ2-2, the V gene TRBV24-1; maybe TRBD1 (6 bases). The length of the CDR3 is 18 residues. Deletions cut 1 base from V and 2 bases from J, with 16 bases between. Germline CDR1 reads KGHDR; CDR2 reads SFDVKD. CDR3 nucleotide sequence: TGTGCCACCAGTGATTTAACCGGACAGACATACAACACCGGGGAGCTGTTTTTT. Amino acid sequence: CATSDLTGQTYNTGELFF.

This clonotype was seen at least ten times. The V call is TRBV19, the J call TRBJ1-2; perhaps TRBD1 as D (5 bases). In germline, CDR1 is LNHDA, CDR2 SQIVND (reference sequence). The CDR3 sequence is 15 residues long. The V and J ends lost 7 bases and 1 base respectively, with 16 bases between them. CDR3 region: CASTPMTANNYGYTF. The DNA for the CDR3 is TGTGCCAGTACCCCCATGACAGCAAATAACTATGGCTACACCTTC.

This clonotype was seen many times. At one of its ends the junction is not consistent with the germline gene, which may arise from a read error. This rearrangement joins TRBV20-1 to TRBJ1-3; D is perhaps TRBD1 (5 bases). This CDR3 region has 14 residues. CDR1 DFQATT and CDR2 SNEGSKA come from the germline V gene (reference sequence). The CDR3 region has the DNA TGCAGTGCTAGGCTACAGGCGACTGGAAACACCATACATTTT. Translated: CSARLQATGNTIHF.

In this sample, this clonotype turned up many times. The chain is built from TRBV13 and TRBJ1-2, with 12 bases identical to TRBD1. Germline CDR1 reads PRHDT; CDR2 reads FYEKMQ (reference sequence). The CDR3 contains 14 residues. Losses at the gene ends were 7 bases for V and 3 bases for J; bases not matched to a gene: 3. DNA for the CDR3: TGTGCCAGCACGGGACAGGGGGCGGACTATGGCTACACCTTC. Its protein is CASTGQGADYGYTF.